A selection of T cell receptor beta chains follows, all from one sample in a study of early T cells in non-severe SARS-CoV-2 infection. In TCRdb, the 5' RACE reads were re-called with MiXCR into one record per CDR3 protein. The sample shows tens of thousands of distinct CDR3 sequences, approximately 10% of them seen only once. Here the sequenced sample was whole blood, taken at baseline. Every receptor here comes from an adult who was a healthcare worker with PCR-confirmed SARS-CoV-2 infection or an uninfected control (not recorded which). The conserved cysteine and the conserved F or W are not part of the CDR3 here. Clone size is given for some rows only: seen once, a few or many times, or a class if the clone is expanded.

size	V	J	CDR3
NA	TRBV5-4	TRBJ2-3	ASSSEQGARTDTQY
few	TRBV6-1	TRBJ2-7	ASRGQEASYEQY
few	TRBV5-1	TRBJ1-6	ASSLEQASHLPLH
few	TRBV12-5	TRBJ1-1	ASGRTGNTEAF
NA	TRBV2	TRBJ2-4	ASRVGVAGDQNIQY
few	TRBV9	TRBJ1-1	ASSVAGARGTEAF
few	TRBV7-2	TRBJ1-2	ASSRQQYGYT
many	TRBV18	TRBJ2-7	ASSPLTGRDYEQY
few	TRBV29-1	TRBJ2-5	SVEDLERGAQETQY
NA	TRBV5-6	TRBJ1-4	ASSFFRGNEKLF
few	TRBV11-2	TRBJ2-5	ASSQKLTGKQETQY
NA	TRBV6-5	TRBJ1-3	ASSPGISGNTIY
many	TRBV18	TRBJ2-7	ASSPDGAPTEQY
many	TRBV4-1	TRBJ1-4	ASSHSPEDEKLF
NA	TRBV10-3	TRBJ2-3	AVTSGRSTDTQY
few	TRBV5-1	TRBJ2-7	ASSFGNSNSYEQY
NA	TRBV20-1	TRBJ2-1	SARGRAFDEQF
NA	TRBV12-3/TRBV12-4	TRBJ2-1	ASSSLHGTGQF
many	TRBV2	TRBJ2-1	ASGGTAVTNEQF
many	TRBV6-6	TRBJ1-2	ASSPGINYGYT
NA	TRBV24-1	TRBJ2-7	ATSEGGRASYEQY
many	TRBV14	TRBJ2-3	ASSLLGTGADTQY
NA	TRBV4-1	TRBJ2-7	ASSQDYGGLYEQY
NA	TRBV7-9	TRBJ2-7	ASSASGDEQY